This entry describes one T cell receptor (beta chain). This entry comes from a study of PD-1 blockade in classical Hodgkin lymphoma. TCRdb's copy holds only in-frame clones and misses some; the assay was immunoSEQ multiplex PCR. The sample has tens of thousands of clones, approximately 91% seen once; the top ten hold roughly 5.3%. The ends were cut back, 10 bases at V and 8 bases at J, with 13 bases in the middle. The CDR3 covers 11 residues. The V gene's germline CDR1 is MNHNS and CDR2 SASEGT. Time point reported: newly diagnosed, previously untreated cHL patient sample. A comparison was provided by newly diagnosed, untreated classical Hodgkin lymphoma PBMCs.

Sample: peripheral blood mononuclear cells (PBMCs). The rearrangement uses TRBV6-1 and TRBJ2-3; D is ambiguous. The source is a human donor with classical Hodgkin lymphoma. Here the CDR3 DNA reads TGTGCCATAAAGGGCGACTTTACGCAGTATTTT. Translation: CAIKGDFTQYF.